This T cell receptor beta chain originates from a study of blood T cell repertoires in COVID-19. Study background: Sites in the United States, Italy and Spain provided acute and convalescent COVID-19 samples. T cells, B-cell-depleted T cells, or PBMCs provided the cDNA or gDNA that served as material.

Germline assignment: CDR1 SGHRS and CDR2 YFSETQ. Trimming took off 2 bases at V and 2 bases at J, with 9 bases between the two ends. The CDR3 extends over 14 amino acids. In the original workflow: Using reference gene primer amplification, nucleated cell counts were estimated. The data were produced by immunoSEQ multiplex PCR, yet TCRdb's version contains in-frame clones alone and is incomplete. The V and J calls and clone size are taken from that table; D and trimming were inferred from the DNA. The sample consists of about 180,000 clones, more than 85% of them appearing once. Sequenced material: peripheral blood. This sequence originates from a man in his forties or fifties with acute or convalescent COVID-19. The V and J genes are TRBV5-1 and TRBJ2-3, with no clear D. The CDR3 sequence: CASSLRLDTDTQYF. CDR3 bases: TGCGCCAGCAGCTTACGACTGGACACAGATACGCAGTATTTT.